This T cell receptor beta chain was sequenced in a study of CD8 T cells in Susac syndrome. Sequencing of TCR beta was carried out in blood CD8+ and CD4+ T cells. Trimming shortened V by 6 bases and J by 4 bases, and 18 bases separated the two germline ends. The CDR3 length is 15 residues. RNA, at roughly 0.45 to 1 ug, was reverse transcribed with random hexamers. TCRdb passed the immunoSEQ multiplex PCR reads through MiXCR, listing each CDR3 protein once. The sample has about 130,000 distinct CDR3 sequences; roughly 96% are singletons. This sequence was found in a human donor in good health. V gene TRBV12-3 or TRBV12-4 combines with J gene TRBJ2-5; D tentatively reads TRBD1 or TRBD2 (5 bases each). Source material: CD4+ T cells from PBMCs. CDR3 nucleotides: TGTGCCAGCAGCCTCTCCCCCGGGACGCTAGAGACCCAGTACTTC. Its protein product is CASSLSPGTLETQYF.